This is a list of T cell receptor beta chains from one sample in a study of cytomegalovirus exposure and HLA in healthy donors. Data came from immunoSEQ multiplex PCR; TCRdb stores just in-frame clones and leaves some out. This table holds around 94,000 clones, 78% found once. Sequences were obtained from PBMCs. The receptors shown here come from a male donor in good health and CMV-seropositive. Each CDR3 is given with its conserved first and last residue. D genes are given only for firm matches. Not every row has a clone size; where given, it reads once, few, many or a size class.

cdr3_aa cdr3_nt d_call clone_size j_call v_call
CASSPFTRVDEQFF TGTGCCAGCAGCCCCTTTACCAGGGTGGATGAGCAGTTCTTC NA NA TRBJ2-1 TRBV11-2
CASSQGGQGAREQFF TGCGCCAGCAGCCAAGGGGGACAGGGGGCGCGTGAGCAGTTCTTC TRBD1 NA TRBJ2-1 TRBV4-1
CASSPPQGQDAGELFF TGCGCCAGCAGCCCACCCCAGGGACAAGACGCCGGGGAGCTGTTTTTT NA NA TRBJ2-2 TRBV4-1
CASSLDPRQGLGQYF TGTGCCAGCAGCTTAGACCCGAGACAGGGTCTGGGGCAGTACTTC TRBD1 NA TRBJ2-7 TRBV7-9
CASSQDRINQPQHF TGTGCCAGCAGTCAGGACAGGATCAATCAGCCCCAGCATTTT TRBD1 NA TRBJ1-5 TRBV28
CASRDRDRVTLWGNTIYF TGTGCCAGCAGGGACCGGGACAGGGTTACTCTCTGGGGAAACACCATATATTTT TRBD1 NA TRBJ1-3 TRBV6-4
CASSPGPAGSTDTQYF TGTGCCAGCAGCCCCGGGCCGGCGGGAAGCACAGATACGCAGTATTTT NA NA TRBJ2-3 TRBV7-7
CASSRTSAPTDTQYF TGTGCCAGCAGCCGAACTAGCGCGCCCACAGATACGCAGTATTTT TRBD2 NA TRBJ2-3 TRBV6-7
CASSLVGQPQHF TGTGCCAGCAGCTTGGTCGGTCAGCCCCAGCATTTT NA few TRBJ1-5 TRBV5-6
CASGQGALSEQFF TGTGCCAGTGGACAGGGGGCGCTTAGTGAGCAGTTCTTC TRBD1 NA TRBJ2-1 TRBV27
CASSRPGGPGGYTF TGTGCCAGCAGTCGCCCGGGGGGGCCGGGTGGCTACACCTTC NA NA TRBJ1-2 TRBV28
CASSEALNNSPLHF TGTGCCAGCAGTGAGGCCCTTAATAATTCACCCCTCCACTTT NA NA TRBJ1-6 TRBV2
CASSLPQGGCDTQYF TGTGCCAGCAGTTTACCACAGGGTGGATGCGATACGCAGTATTTT NA NA TRBJ2-3 TRBV27
CASSKVPPGRYYEQYF TGTGCCAGCAGCAAAGTACCGCCCGGGAGATATTACGAGCAGTACTTC NA NA TRBJ2-7 TRBV21-1
CASGPSGRGNTEAFF TGCGCCAGCGGTCCATCAGGGCGCGGGAACACTGAAGCTTTCTTT NA few TRBJ1-1 TRBV5-1
CASSIDLFQGTHEQYF TGTGCCAGTAGTATAGATCTTTTCCAGGGGACCCACGAGCAGTACTTC NA NA TRBJ2-7 TRBV19
CASSQLGDSDWGGDTEAFF TGCGCCAGCAGTCAATTAGGGGATAGCGACTGGGGGGGGGACACTGAAGCTTTCTTT NA NA TRBJ1-1 TRBV23-1
CASSWTGPYEQYF TGTGCCAGCAGTTGGACAGGACCCTACGAGCAGTACTTC TRBD1 few TRBJ2-7 TRBV25-1
CASSLPDRDPSQSRADTQYF TGTGCCAGCAGCTTACCCGACAGGGACCCAAGCCAGAGTCGCGCAGATACGCAGTATTTT TRBD1 NA TRBJ2-3 TRBV7-8
CASSYGAGEYEQFF TGTGCCAGCAGTTACGGAGCGGGAGAGTATGAGCAGTTCTTC TRBD2 NA TRBJ2-1 TRBV6-5
CASSPAGTVSPLHF TGTGCCAGCTCACCGGCAGGGACTGTCTCACCCCTCCACTTT NA NA TRBJ1-6 TRBV18
CASSGAGGRLSGYTF TGTGCCAGCAGCGGGGCGGGGGGCCGTCTCTCTGGCTACACCTTC NA NA TRBJ1-2 TRBV5-4
CASSEDVGVKNIQYF TGCGCCAGCAGCGAAGACGTCGGGGTCAAAAACATTCAGTACTTC NA NA TRBJ2-4 TRBV5-1
CASSLSSLNEQFF TGTGCCAGCAGCTTATCTTCCCTGAATGAGCAGTTCTTC NA NA TRBJ2-1 TRBV7-2
CASSATGANYGYTF TGTGCCAGCAGTGCTACAGGAGCTAACTATGGCTACACCTTC NA NA TRBJ1-2 TRBV27
CASSLGQYNEQFF TGTGCCAGCAGTCTGGGACAGTACAATGAGCAGTTCTTC TRBD1 NA TRBJ2-1 TRBV28
CASSYGRVGNSPLHF TGTGCCAGCAGTTACGGGAGGGTAGGAAATTCACCCCTCCACTTT NA NA TRBJ1-6 TRBV6-6
CSVGTVAGGMEQFF TGCAGCGTGGGGACTGTAGCGGGAGGAATGGAGCAGTTCTTC TRBD2 few TRBJ2-1 TRBV29-1
CAQTEGNAGNTIYF TGTGCCCAGACGGAGGGGAACGCTGGAAACACCATATATTTT NA NA TRBJ1-3 TRBV30
CASSRDRVRNTEAFF TGTGCCAGCAGCCGGGACAGGGTGAGGAACACTGAAGCTTTCTTT TRBD1 once TRBJ1-1 TRBV6-5
CASSYAGQVSAGELFF TGTGCCAGCAGTTACGCGGGACAGGTGTCGGCCGGGGAGCTGTTTTTT TRBD1 many TRBJ2-2 TRBV6-5
CASRKTLWTENSYEQYF TGCGCCAGCAGAAAAACTCTATGGACAGAAAACTCCTACGAGCAGTACTTC NA NA TRBJ2-7 TRBV23-1
CAGQGTLTEAFF TGTGCCGGACAGGGGACTTTAACTGAAGCTTTCTTT TRBD1 NA TRBJ1-1 TRBV2